This TCR beta chain was profiled in a study of control samples from healthy donors and cancer patients. The ends were cut back, 4 bases at V and 5 bases at J, with 5 bases in the middle. CDR1 GTSNPN and CDR2 SVGIG come from the germline V gene (reference sequence). This CDR3 spans 10 amino acids. Repertoires were generated with immunoSEQ multiplex PCR, while TCRdb's copy carries only in-frame clones and drops some. The sample yields 98,000 or so clones, roughly 83% seen once. This clone was found a few times. The sequencing sample was made of blood. This chain connects TRBV30 to TRBJ1-1, with no clear D. This clonotype was sampled from a woman in her 30s in good health. The CDR3 DNA reads TGTGCCTGGACGGGGACTGAAGCTTTCTTT. Translating gives CAWTGTEAFF.